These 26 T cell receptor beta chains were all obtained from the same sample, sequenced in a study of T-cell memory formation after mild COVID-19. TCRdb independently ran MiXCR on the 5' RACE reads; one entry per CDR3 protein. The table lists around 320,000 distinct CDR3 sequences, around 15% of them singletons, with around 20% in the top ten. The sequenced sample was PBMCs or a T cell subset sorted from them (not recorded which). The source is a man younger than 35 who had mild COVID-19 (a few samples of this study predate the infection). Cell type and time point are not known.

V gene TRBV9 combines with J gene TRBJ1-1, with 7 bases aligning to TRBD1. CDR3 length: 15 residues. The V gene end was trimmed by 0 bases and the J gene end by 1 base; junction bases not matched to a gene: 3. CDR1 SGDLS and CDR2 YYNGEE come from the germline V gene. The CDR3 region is CASSVAGDRNTEAFF. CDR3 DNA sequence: TGTGCCAGCAGCGTAGCAGGGGACAGGAACACTGAAGCTTTCTTT.

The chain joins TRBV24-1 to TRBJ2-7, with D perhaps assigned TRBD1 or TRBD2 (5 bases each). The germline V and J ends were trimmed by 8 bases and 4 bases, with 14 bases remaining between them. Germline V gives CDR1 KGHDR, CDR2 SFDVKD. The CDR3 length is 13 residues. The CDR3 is CATNPGRTYEQYV. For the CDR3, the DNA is TGTGCCACCAATCCGGGACGGACTTACGAGCAGTACGTC.

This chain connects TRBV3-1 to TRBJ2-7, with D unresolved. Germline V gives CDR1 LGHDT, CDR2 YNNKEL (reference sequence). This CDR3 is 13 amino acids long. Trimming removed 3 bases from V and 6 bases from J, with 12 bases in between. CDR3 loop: CASSHPTSGEQYF. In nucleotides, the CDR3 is TGTGCCAGCAGCCACCCTACCTCGGGCGAGCAGTACTTC.

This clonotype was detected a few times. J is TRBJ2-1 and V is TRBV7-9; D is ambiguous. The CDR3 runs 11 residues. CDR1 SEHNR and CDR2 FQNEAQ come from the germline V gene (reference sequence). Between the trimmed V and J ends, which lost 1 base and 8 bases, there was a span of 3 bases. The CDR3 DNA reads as TGTGCCAGCAGCTTAGACTATGAGCAGTTCTTC. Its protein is CASSLDYEQFF.

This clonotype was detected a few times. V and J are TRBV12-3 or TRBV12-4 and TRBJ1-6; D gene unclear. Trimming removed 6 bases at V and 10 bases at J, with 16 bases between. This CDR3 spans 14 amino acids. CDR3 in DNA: TGTGCCAGCAGCATAGGGATTGCAGAATCACCCCTCCACTTT. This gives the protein CASSIGIAESPLHF.

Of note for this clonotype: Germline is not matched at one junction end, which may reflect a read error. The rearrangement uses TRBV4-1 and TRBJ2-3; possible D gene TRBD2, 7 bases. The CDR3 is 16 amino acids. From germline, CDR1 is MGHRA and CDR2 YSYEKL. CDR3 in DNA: TGCGCAAGCAGCCCTGGGGGGGGCGGCAGCACAGATACGCAGTATTTT. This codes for CASSPGGGGSTDTQYF.

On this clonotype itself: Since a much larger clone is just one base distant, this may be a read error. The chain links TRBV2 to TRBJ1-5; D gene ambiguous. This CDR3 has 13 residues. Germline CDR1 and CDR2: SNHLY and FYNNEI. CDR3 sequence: CASSPLERQPRHF. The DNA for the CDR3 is TGTGCCAGCAGTCCCCTTGAGCGTCAGCCCCGGCATTTT.

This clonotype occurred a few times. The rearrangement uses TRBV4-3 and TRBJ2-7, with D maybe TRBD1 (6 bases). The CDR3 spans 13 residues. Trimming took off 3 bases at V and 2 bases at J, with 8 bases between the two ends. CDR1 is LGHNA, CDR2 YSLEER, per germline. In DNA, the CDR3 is TGCGCCAGCAGCCAGGGGGCGACCTACGAGCAGTACTTC. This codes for CASSQGATYEQYF.

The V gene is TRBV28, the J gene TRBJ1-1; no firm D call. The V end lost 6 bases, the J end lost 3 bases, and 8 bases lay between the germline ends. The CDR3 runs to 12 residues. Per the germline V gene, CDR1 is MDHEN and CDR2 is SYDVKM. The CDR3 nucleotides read TGTGCCAGCAGATTGACCTACACTGAAGCTTTCTTT. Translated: CASRLTYTEAFF.

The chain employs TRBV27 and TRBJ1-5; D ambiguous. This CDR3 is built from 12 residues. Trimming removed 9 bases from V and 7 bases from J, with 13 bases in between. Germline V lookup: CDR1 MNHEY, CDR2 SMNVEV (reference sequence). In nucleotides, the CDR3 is TGTGCCAGTTCTCATGCGGGGCAGCCCCAGCATTTT. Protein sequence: CASSHAGQPQHF.

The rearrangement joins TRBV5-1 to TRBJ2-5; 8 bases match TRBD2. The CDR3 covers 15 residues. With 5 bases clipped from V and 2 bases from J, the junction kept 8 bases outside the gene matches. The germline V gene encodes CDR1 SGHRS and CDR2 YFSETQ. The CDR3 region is CASRGGSGGQETQYF. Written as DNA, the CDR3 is TGCGCCAGCAGAGGGGGAAGCGGGGGACAAGAGACCCAGTACTTC.

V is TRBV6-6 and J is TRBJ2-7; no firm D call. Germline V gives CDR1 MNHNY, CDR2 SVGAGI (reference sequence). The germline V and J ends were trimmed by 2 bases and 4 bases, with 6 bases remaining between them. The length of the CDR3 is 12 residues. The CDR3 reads CASSYTQYEQYF. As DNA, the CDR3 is TGTGCCAGCAGTTACACCCAGTACGAGCAGTACTTC.

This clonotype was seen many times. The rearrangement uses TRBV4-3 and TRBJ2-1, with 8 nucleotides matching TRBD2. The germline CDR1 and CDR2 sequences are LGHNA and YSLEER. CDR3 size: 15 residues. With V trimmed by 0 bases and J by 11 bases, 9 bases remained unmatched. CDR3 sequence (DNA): TGCGCCAGCAGCCAAGAGCCAGCGGGGGTATTAAAGCAGTTCTTC. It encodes CASSQEPAGVLKQFF.

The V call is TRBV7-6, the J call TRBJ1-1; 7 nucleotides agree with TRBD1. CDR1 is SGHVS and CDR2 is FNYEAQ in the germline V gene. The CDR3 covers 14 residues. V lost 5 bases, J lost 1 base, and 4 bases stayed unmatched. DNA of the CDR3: TGTGCCAGCAGCGCGGGACAGCCGAACACTGAAGCTTTCTTT. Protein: CASSAGQPNTEAFF.

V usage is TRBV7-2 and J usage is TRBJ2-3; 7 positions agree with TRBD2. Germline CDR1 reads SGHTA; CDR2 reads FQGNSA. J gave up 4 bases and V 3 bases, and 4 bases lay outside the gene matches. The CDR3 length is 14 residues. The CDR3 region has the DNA TGTGCCAGCAGCTTCCCTGGGGGGGCAGATACGCAGTATTTT. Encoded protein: CASSFPGGADTQYF.

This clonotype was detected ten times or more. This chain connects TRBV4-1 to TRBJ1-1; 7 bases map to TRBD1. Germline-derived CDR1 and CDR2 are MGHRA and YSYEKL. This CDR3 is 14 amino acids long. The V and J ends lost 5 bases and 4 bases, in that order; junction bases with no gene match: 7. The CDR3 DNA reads TGCGCCAGCAGCTTCCGACAGGGTGGCACTGAAGCTTTCTTT. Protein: CASSFRQGGTEAFF.

CDR3 sequence: CASSSLLRETQYF. The CDR3 nucleotides read TGTGCCAGCAGCTCCCTACTACGGGAGACCCAGTACTTC. This chain joins TRBV5-6 and TRBJ2-5, with unresolved D. The germline gives CDR1 SGHDT, CDR2 YYEEEE. V lost 3 bases and J 5 bases, leaving 11 bases between the germline ends. This CDR3 has 13 residues.

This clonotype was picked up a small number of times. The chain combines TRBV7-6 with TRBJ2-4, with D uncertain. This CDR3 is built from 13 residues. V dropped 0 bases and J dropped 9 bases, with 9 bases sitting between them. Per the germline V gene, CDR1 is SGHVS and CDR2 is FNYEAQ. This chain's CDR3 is CASSLAPMGIQYF. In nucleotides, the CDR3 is TGTGCCAGCAGCTTAGCCCCAATGGGCATTCAGTACTTC.

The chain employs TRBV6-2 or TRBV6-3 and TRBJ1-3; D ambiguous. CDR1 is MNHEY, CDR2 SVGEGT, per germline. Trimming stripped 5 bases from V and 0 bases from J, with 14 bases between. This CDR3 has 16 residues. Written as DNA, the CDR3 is TGTGCCAGCAGTCGGCCGAGGAGTTCCTCTGGAAACACCATATATTTT. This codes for CASSRPRSSSGNTIYF.

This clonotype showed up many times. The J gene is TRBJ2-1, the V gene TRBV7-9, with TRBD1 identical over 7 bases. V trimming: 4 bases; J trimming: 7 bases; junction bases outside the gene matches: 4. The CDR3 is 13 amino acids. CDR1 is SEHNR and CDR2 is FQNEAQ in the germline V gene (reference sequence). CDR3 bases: TGTGCCAGCAGCTCGACAGGGTTGAATGAGCAGTTCTTC. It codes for CASSSTGLNEQFF.

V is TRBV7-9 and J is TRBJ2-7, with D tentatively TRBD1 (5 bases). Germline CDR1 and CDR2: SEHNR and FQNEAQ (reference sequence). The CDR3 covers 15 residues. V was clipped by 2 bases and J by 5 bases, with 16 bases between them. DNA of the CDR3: TGTGCCAGCAGCTTACCCCTGGCAGGGATCCACGAGCAGTACTTC. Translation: CASSLPLAGIHEQYF.

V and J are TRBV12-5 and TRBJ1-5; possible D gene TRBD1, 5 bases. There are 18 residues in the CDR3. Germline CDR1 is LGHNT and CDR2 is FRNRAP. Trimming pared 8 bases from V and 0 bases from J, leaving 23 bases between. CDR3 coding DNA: TGTGCTAGTTTACTCGCCGGGGCAGACACCTTTAGCAATCAGCCCCAGCATTTT. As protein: CASLLAGADTFSNQPQHF.

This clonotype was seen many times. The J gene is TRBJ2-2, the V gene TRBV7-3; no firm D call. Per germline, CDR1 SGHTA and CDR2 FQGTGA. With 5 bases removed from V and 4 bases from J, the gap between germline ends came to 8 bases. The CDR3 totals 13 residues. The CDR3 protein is CASSPTFTGELFF. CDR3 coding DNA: TGTGCCAGCAGCCCCACTTTCACCGGGGAGCTGTTTTTT.

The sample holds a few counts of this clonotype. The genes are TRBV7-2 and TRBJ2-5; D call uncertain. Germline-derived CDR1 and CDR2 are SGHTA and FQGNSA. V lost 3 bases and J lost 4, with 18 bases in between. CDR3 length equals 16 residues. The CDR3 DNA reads TGTGCCAGCAGCTTTCAGGCGGTGACGATGTTAGAGACCCAGTACTTC. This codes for CASSFQAVTMLETQYF.

The DNA for the CDR3 is TGTGCCAGCAGCCCTGAGAAGGAGACCCAGTACTTC. Translating it yields CASSPEKETQYF. This sequence joins TRBV3-1 and TRBJ2-5; D is unresolved. Germline V gene sequence: CDR1 LGHDT, CDR2 YNNKEL (reference sequence). This CDR3 comprises 12 residues. Trimming took off 4 bases at V and 5 bases at J, with 8 bases between the two ends.

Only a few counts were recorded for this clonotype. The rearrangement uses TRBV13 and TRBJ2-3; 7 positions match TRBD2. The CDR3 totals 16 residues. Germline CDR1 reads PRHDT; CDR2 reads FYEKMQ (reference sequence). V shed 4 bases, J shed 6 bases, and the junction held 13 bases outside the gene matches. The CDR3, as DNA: TGTGCCAGCAGCTCCGCATATCGTACTAGCGCCGATACGCAGTATTTT. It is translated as CASSSAYRTSADTQYF.